Following are 10 T cell receptor beta chains from one sample sequenced in a study of Ad26.COV2.S vaccination and SARS-CoV-2 variants. This table comes from immunoSEQ multiplex PCR, and its TCRdb copy is limited to in-frame clones, with some not included. The repertoire includes about 400,000 clones, approximately 90% of them detected once, and approximately 1.9% sits in the top ten. Regarding treatment: some 20 received Ad26.COV2.S at low or high dose, single or two shots; about 5 received placebo; per-sample allocation not given. Sample collection was performed on day 63 after the first vaccine or placebo injection. The sequences come from peripheral blood, collected in a trial of Ad26.COV2.S vaccine versus placebo. These receptors all stem from a person aged 18-60 years who received the Ad26.COV2.S COVID-19 vaccine or a placebo.

This chain uses TRBV30 with TRBJ2-1, with 8 nucleotides matching TRBD2. V lost 0 bases, J lost 7 bases, and 5 bases stayed unmatched. The CDR3 is made up of 14 amino acids. Germline V lookup: CDR1 GTSNPN, CDR2 SVGIG (reference sequence). The CDR3 protein is CAWSVDTSGNEQFF. CDR3 nucleotide sequence: TGTGCCTGGAGTGTAGATACTAGCGGTAATGAGCAGTTCTTC.

This clone was seen just once. The V gene is TRBV5-8, the J gene TRBJ2-3, with TRBD2 matching 10 bases. The CDR3 sequence is 13 residues long. V trimming: 5 bases; J trimming: 7 bases; junction bases outside the gene matches: 4. CDR1 is SGHTS, CDR2 YDEGEE, per germline. CDR3 loop: CASRSSGSYTQYF. The CDR3 region has the DNA TGTGCCAGCAGGTCTAGCGGGAGTTATACGCAGTATTTT.

The gene calls are TRBV9 and TRBJ2-7, with D possibly TRBD2 on 6 matching bases. The CDR3 is made up of 19 amino acids. V lost 4 bases and J lost 1, with 27 bases in between. Germline CDR1 SGDLS, CDR2 YYNGEE. CDR3 sequence reads: CASSPYGTPGDAPSYEQYF. As DNA, the CDR3 is TGTGCCAGCAGCCCTTACGGGACTCCGGGCGATGCTCCATCCTACGAGCAGTACTTC.

The CDR3 DNA follows: TGTGCCAGCAGCCGTGGGGGGGCATTTAGTTCACCCCTCCACTTT. This gives the protein CASSRGGAFSSPLHF. V and J are TRBV14 and TRBJ1-6; D perhaps matches TRBD1 (6 bases). This CDR3 has 15 residues. V lost 4 bases and J lost 9, with 16 bases in between. Germline V gives CDR1 SGHDN, CDR2 FVKESK.

This chain uses TRBV11-2 with TRBJ2-1; TRBD2 matches at 13 bases. Unmatched junction bases numbered 7, after V lost 1 base and J lost 10 bases. Germline V CDR1 and CDR2: SGHAT, FQNNGV. This CDR3 spans 16 amino acids. Here the CDR3 reads CASSLGLTSGRNEQFF. The CDR3 nucleotides are TGTGCCAGCAGCTTAGGGTTGACTAGCGGGAGGAACGAGCAGTTCTTC. Combining the CDR3 with reference TRBV11-2 and TRBJ2-1 gives the whole variable domain EAGVAQSPRYKIIEKRQSVAFWCNPISGHATLYWYQQILGQGPKLLIQFQNNGVVDDSQLPKDRFSAERLKGVDSTLKIQPAKLEDSAVYLCASSLGLTSGRNEQFFGPGTRLTVL.

The chain combines TRBV11-2 with TRBJ2-7, with D maybe TRBD1 (6 bases). This CDR3 region has 13 residues. The germline V and J ends were trimmed by 8 bases and 9 bases, with 20 bases remaining between them. CDR1 is SGHAT and CDR2 is FQNNGV in the germline V gene. CDR3 nucleotides: TGTGCCAGCCGCCGTCCAGGAGCCAGGGGGCAGTACTTC. It translates to CASRRPGARGQYF.

This chain uses TRBV19 with TRBJ1-1; D possibly corresponds to TRBD1 (6 bases). The CDR3 covers 15 residues. Germline V lookup: CDR1 LNHDA, CDR2 SQIVND (reference sequence). With 6 bases removed from V and 3 bases from J, the gap between germline ends came to 17 bases. The CDR3 spells CASRTPRGGDTEAFF. The CDR3 nucleotides read TGTGCCAGTAGGACCCCGAGGGGGGGAGACACTGAAGCTTTCTTT.

This chain joins TRBV14 and TRBJ2-7, with D possibly being TRBD1 or TRBD2 (5 bases each). Trimming cost V 0 bases and J 3 bases, with 12 bases left between them. Per germline, CDR1 SGHDN and CDR2 FVKESK. The CDR3 contains 15 residues. The chain's CDR3 is CASSQDTPGLYEQYF. The CDR3, as DNA: TGTGCCAGCAGCCAAGATACCCCGGGGCTCTACGAGCAGTACTTC.

The chain links TRBV5-1 to TRBJ2-4, with 7 bases matching TRBD1. The CDR3 sequence is 16 residues long. The germline V gene has CDR1 SGHRS and CDR2 YFSETQ. With V trimmed by 4 bases and J by 0 bases, 7 bases remained unmatched. The CDR3 here is CASSRTGALAKNIQYF. The CDR3, as DNA: TGCGCCAGCAGCAGGACAGGAGCGTTAGCCAAAAACATTCAGTACTTC.

The chain carries TRBV24-1 and TRBJ2-7; D assignment may be TRBD1 or TRBD2 (5 bases each). The V and J ends lost 6 bases and 7 bases respectively, with 12 bases between them. The germline V gene encodes CDR1 KGHDR and CDR2 SFDVKD. CDR3 length equals 12 residues. The CDR3: CATSQGWGEQYF. DNA for the CDR3: TGTGCCACCAGTCAGGGTTGGGGGGAGCAGTACTTC.